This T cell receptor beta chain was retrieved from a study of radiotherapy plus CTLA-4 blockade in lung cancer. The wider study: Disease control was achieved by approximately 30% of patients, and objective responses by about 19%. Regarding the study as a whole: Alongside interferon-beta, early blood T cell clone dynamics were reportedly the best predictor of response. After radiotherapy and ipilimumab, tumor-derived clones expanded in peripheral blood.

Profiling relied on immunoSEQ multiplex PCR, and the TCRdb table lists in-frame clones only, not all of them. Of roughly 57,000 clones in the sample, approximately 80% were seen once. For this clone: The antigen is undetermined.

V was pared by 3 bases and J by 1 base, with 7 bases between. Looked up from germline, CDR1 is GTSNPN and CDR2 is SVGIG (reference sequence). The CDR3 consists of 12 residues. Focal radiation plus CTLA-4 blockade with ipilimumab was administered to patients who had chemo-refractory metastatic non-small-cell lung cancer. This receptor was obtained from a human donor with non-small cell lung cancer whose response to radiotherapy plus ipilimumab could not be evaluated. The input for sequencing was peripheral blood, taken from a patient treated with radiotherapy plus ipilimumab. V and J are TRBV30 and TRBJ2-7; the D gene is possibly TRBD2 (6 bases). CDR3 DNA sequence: TGTGCCTGGAGCGCGGGGTCCTACGAGCAGTACTTC. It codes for CAWSAGSYEQYF.